This T cell receptor (beta chain) was sequenced in a study of spatial heterogeneity in lung cancer. Overall study context: Detection consistently captured more beta-chain sequences than alpha-chain sequences. Counts of TCR transcripts in tumor regions correlated strongly with a matched bulk RNA-seq T cell module score. Findings and limits, study-wide: One measure, the expanded intratumoral alpha and beta TCR count, tracked tumor mutation counts.

This clonotype turned up a few times. Its antigen is as yet unknown. Each CDR3 protein is one row after TCRdb ran MiXCR on the 5' RACE reads. The table includes roughly 20,000 distinct CDR3 sequences, over 4% detected once. Indicated time point: sample taken at primary tumor resection. The CDR3 extends over 13 amino acids. Trimming took off 5 bases at V and 3 bases at J, with 10 bases between the two ends. Germline CDR1 is MNHEY and CDR2 is SVGAGI. The chain links TRBV6-5 to TRBJ1-1; D is unresolved. The sequences come from lung tumor tissue, collected at surgery. This receptor was identified in a male donor with early-stage non-small cell lung cancer. CDR3 protein: CASSRTGDTEAFF. CDR3 bases: TGTGCCAGCAGTAGGACCGGGGACACTGAAGCTTTCTTT.